What follows are 32 T cell receptor beta chains derived from one specimen sequenced in a study of blood T cell repertoires in COVID-19. Sequencing used immunoSEQ multiplex PCR; TCRdb keeps in-frame clones, though not all of them. The sample carries nearly 30,000 clones, around 89% recorded once. The sequenced sample was peripheral blood. These receptors came from a human donor in a cohort sampled during active COVID-19.

This chain joins TRBV27 and TRBJ1-1; D is unresolved. Germline CDR1 MNHEY, CDR2 SMNVEV (reference sequence). The germline V and J ends were trimmed by 3 bases and 3 bases, with 11 bases remaining between them. The CDR3 is 14 residues long. CDR3 bases: TGTGCCAGCAGTTTGGGCAGAGGGTACACTGAAGCTTTCTTT. Translating it yields CASSLGRGYTEAFF.

The CDR3 DNA reads TGTGCCAGCAGCTTAGGGGGGGGGAAATTAGAGACCCAGTACTTC. Its protein product is CASSLGGGKLETQYF. The chain carries TRBV11-2 and TRBJ2-5; TRBD2 aligns across 7 bases. CDR1 and CDR2 from the germline V gene are SGHAT and FQNNGV. The CDR3 sequence is 15 residues long. With V trimmed by 1 base and J by 4 bases, 6 bases remained unmatched. Combining the CDR3 with reference TRBV11-2 and TRBJ2-5 gives the whole variable domain EAGVAQSPRYKIIEKRQSVAFWCNPISGHATLYWYQQILGQGPKLLIQFQNNGVVDDSQLPKDRFSAERLKGVDSTLKIQPAKLEDSAVYLCASSLGGGKLETQYFGPGTRLLVL.

This clone has a single count. The J gene is TRBJ2-5, the V gene TRBV5-1; D is perhaps TRBD1 (7 bases). The V gene's germline CDR1 is SGHRS and CDR2 YFSETQ. The ends were cut back, 3 bases at V and 1 base at J, with 13 bases in the middle. CDR3 size: 15 residues. CDR3: CASSWSQGGQETQYF. The CDR3 nucleotides are TGCGCCAGCAGCTGGAGCCAGGGGGGCCAAGAGACCCAGTACTTC.

This sequence joins TRBV6-2 or TRBV6-3 and TRBJ2-7; 8 nucleotides line up with TRBD2. The CDR3 sequence is 16 residues long. V shed 4 bases and J 0 bases; nucleotides not matched to a gene: 8. Germline CDR1 is MNHEY and CDR2 is SVGEGT. CDR3 residues: CASSLTIAGFSYEQYF. The CDR3, as DNA: TGTGCCAGCAGTTTAACGATAGCGGGGTTCTCCTACGAGCAGTACTTC.

J is TRBJ1-2 and V is TRBV27; D unclear. Germline V gene sequence: CDR1 MNHEY, CDR2 SMNVEV (reference sequence). Trimming took off 6 bases at V and 5 bases at J, with 13 bases between the two ends. This CDR3 comprises 13 residues. CDR3 region: CASSSTVAYGYTF. The DNA for the CDR3 is TGTGCCAGCAGCTCGACTGTCGCTTATGGCTACACCTTC.

The CDR3 loop is CASSYLTGNTEAFF. CDR3 DNA: TGTGCCAGCAGTTACTTGACAGGGAACACTGAAGCTTTCTTT. V usage is TRBV6-5 and J usage is TRBJ1-1; perhaps TRBD1 as D (6 bases). CDR3 length: 14 residues. V lost 1 base and J lost 1, with 7 bases in between. CDR1 is MNHEY, CDR2 SVGAGI, per germline.

This chain links TRBV12-3 or TRBV12-4 with TRBJ1-1; no clear D. The CDR3 extends over 13 amino acids. Trimming took 7 bases from V and 11 from J, leaving 20 bases between them. The DNA for the CDR3 is TGTGCCAGCACCTACCCGGGGAGGGTCGGGGCTTTCTTT. It encodes CASTYPGRVGAFF.

The gene calls are TRBV19 and TRBJ2-1, with TRBD2 identical over 9 bases. Trimming removed 7 bases from V and 9 bases from J; junction bases left unmatched: 22. The germline CDR1 and CDR2 sequences are LNHDA and SQIVND (reference sequence). The CDR3 loop spans 18 amino acids. The CDR3 protein is CASKEAGGPGRLVSEQFF. DNA for the CDR3: TGTGCCAGTAAGGAGGCGGGGGGGCCCGGGAGGTTGGTTAGTGAGCAGTTCTTC.

J is TRBJ2-5 and V is TRBV5-4; 7 bases match TRBD1. CDR1 and CDR2 from the germline V gene are SGHNT and YYREEE (reference sequence). The CDR3 sequence is 13 residues long. J lost 3 bases, V lost 4 bases, and 3 bases had no gene match. CDR3 bases: TGTGCCAGCAGCCCTGGACAGGAAGAGACCCAGTACTTC. Translated, it gives CASSPGQEETQYF.

V and J are TRBV6-1 and TRBJ2-5; D may be TRBD1 (5 bases). This CDR3 is built from 17 residues. Germline V gives CDR1 MNHNS, CDR2 SASEGT. V lost 1 base to trimming and J lost 1 base, with 16 bases between them. CDR3: CASSEEGRPNSQETQYF. CDR3 nucleotides: TGTGCCAGCAGTGAAGAGGGGCGCCCCAATAGCCAAGAGACCCAGTACTTC.

The chain uses TRBV7-6 and TRBJ2-5, with TRBD2 as a possible D gene (7 bases). The CDR3 is 15 residues long. The ends were cut back, 5 bases at V and 4 bases at J, with 17 bases in the middle. Germline loops: CDR1 SGHVS, CDR2 FNYEAQ. DNA for the CDR3: TGTGCCAGCAGCAAGGGGGGGCTAGCCGGAGAGACCCAGTACTTC. This codes for CASSKGGLAGETQYF.

This sequence joins TRBV19 and TRBJ2-6, with D possibly matching TRBD1 (5 bases). V lost 1 base and J 2 bases, leaving 6 bases between the germline ends. Germline values: CDR1 LNHDA, CDR2 SQIVND (reference sequence). CDR3 length equals 15 residues. The CDR3 bases are TGTGCCAGTAGTATAGTAGGGGCTGGGGCCAACGTCCTGACTTTC. Its protein is CASSIVGAGANVLTF.

The genes are TRBV6-2 or TRBV6-3 and TRBJ1-3, with a weak D call TRBD1 (6 bases). Trimming pared 4 bases from V and 2 bases from J, leaving 15 bases between. The CDR3 is 16 amino acids. CDR1 and CDR2 from the germline V gene are MNHEY and SVGEGT. The chain's CDR3 is CASSSYRDGPGNTIYF. DNA of the CDR3: TGTGCCAGCAGTTCTTACAGGGACGGTCCTGGAAACACCATATATTTT.

The V and J genes are TRBV25-1 and TRBJ2-7; D gene uncertain. V lost 7 bases and J lost 1, with 8 bases in between. CDR3 length equals 12 residues. The germline V gene encodes CDR1 MGHDK and CDR2 SYGVNS. DNA of the CDR3: TGTGCCAGCACCACTGAGTCCTACGAGCAGTACTTC. It translates to CASTTESYEQYF.

This clone is a singleton in its sample. This chain joins TRBV3-1 (or the pseudogene TRBV3-2) and TRBJ1-2; a weak D match, TRBD1 (5 bases). The CDR3 has 12 amino acids. The V gene lost 3 bases and the J gene lost 6 bases, with 8 bases spanning the gap. The germline V gene encodes CDR1 LGHDT and CDR2 YNNKEL (reference sequence). The CDR3 loop reads CASSHWGDGYTF. The CDR3 bases are TGTGCCAGCAGCCACTGGGGGGATGGCTACACCTTC.

The chain joins TRBV6-2 or TRBV6-3 to TRBJ2-1; 9 bases agree with TRBD2. Germline trimming cut 2 bases from V and 2 bases from J; bases unmatched to any gene: 7. In germline, CDR1 is MNHEY, CDR2 SVGEGT. This CDR3 is 17 amino acids long. Written as DNA, the CDR3 is TGTGCCAGCAGTTACCTCTCGCGGGGGGGCCCCTACAATGAGCAGTTCTTC. Its translation: CASSYLSRGGPYNEQFF.

The chain recombines TRBV6-1 with TRBJ1-2; D is possibly TRBD1 (5 bases). This CDR3 has 13 amino acids. V dropped 2 bases and J dropped 6 bases, with 10 bases sitting between them. The germline gives CDR1 MNHNS, CDR2 SASEGT. The DNA of the CDR3 is TGTGCCAGCAGTGAACAGGGATTCAATGGCTACACCTTC. Its protein product is CASSEQGFNGYTF.

This clone was observed a few times. The gene calls are TRBV6-6 and TRBJ1-2; 11 positions agree with TRBD1. The CDR3 loop spans 11 amino acids. J gave up 8 bases and V 9 bases, and 2 bases lay outside the gene matches. The germline V gene encodes CDR1 MNHNY and CDR2 SVGAGI (reference sequence). The DNA for the CDR3 is TGTGCCAGTTGGGACAGGGGGGGCTACACCTTC. Protein sequence: CASWDRGGYTF.

This chain links TRBV7-9 with TRBJ1-2, with TRBD1 matching 7 bases. J was trimmed by 3 bases and V by 4 bases; bases with no gene match: 5. The CDR3 has 14 residues. CDR1 and CDR2 from the germline V gene are SEHNR and FQNEAQ (reference sequence). The CDR3 sequence: CASSSLQGYYGYTF. CDR3 DNA: TGTGCCAGCAGCTCCTTACAGGGGTACTATGGCTACACCTTC. The complete variable domain, with remaining parts taken from reference TRBV7-9 and TRBJ1-2, reads DTGVSQNPRHKITKRGQNVTFRCDPISEHNRLYWYRQTLGQGPEFLTYFQNEAQLEKSRLLSDRFSAERPKGSFSTLEIQRTEQGDSAMYLCASSSLQGYYGYTFGSGTRLTVV.

This chain uses TRBV6-5 with TRBJ2-6; D unclear. The V and J ends lost 10 bases and 0 bases respectively, with 4 bases between them. The CDR3 length is 12 residues. In germline, CDR1 is MNHEY, CDR2 SVGAGI. CDR3 sequence reads: CATSSGANVLTF. The CDR3 nucleotides are TGTGCCACTTCCTCTGGGGCCAACGTCCTGACTTTC.

The chain couples TRBV5-1 to TRBJ2-2; 9 bases align to TRBD1. Germline lookup yields CDR1 SGHRS and CDR2 YFSETQ. The CDR3 consists of 15 residues. V shed 4 bases, J shed 4 bases, and the junction held 5 bases outside the gene matches. This CDR3 reads CASSPGQGSTGELFF. The DNA for the CDR3 is TGCGCCAGCAGCCCGGGACAGGGTAGCACCGGGGAGCTGTTTTTT.

The chain has TRBV4-2 and TRBJ2-3; 14 bases line up with TRBD2. V lost 6 bases and J lost 2; bases outside the gene matches: 4. This CDR3 region has 16 residues. Germline V CDR1 and CDR2: LGHNA, YNFKEQ. The CDR3 bases are TGTGCCAGCAGACCGGGACTAGCGGGGGCCACAGATACGCAGTATTTT. Translated: CASRPGLAGATDTQYF.

This sequence joins TRBV2 and TRBJ2-1; 9 nucleotides align to TRBD1. The CDR3 spans 14 residues. V shed 6 bases, J shed 8 bases, and the junction held 8 bases outside the gene matches. Germline V gene lookup returns CDR1 SNHLY and CDR2 FYNNEI. The CDR3 DNA sequence: TGTGCCAGCAGCCGGGACAGGGCGGTAGATGAGCAGTTCTTC. The encoded protein is CASSRDRAVDEQFF.

This sequence joins TRBV28 and TRBJ1-4, with D tentatively TRBD1 (6 bases). V was clipped by 6 bases and J by 0 bases, with 14 bases between them. The CDR3 loop spans 16 amino acids. CDR1 is MDHEN and CDR2 is SYDVKM in the germline V gene. CDR3 nucleotide sequence: TGTGCCAGCAGGTCCGGGACATCTACAACTAATGAAAAACTGTTTTTT. This sequence encodes CASRSGTSTTNEKLFF. The whole variable domain, filled in from reference TRBV28 and TRBJ1-4, reads DVKVTQSSRYLVKRTGEKVFLECVQDMDHENMFWYRQDPGLGLRLIYFSYDVKMKEKGDIPEGYSVSREKKERFSLILESASTNQTSMYLCASRSGTSTTNEKLFFGSGTQLSVL.

The rearrangement links TRBV6-2 or TRBV6-3 to TRBJ2-3, with 8 bases matching TRBD1. Germline loops: CDR1 MNHEY, CDR2 SVGEGT. CDR3 length: 15 amino acids. With 6 bases clipped from V and 2 bases from J, the junction kept 7 bases outside the gene matches. The CDR3 is CASSGQGAPTDTQYF. The CDR3 DNA reads TGTGCCAGCAGCGGCCAGGGGGCCCCCACAGATACGCAGTATTTT.

The V and J genes are TRBV5-6 and TRBJ2-7; 7 positions agree with TRBD1. The CDR3 totals 13 residues. Germline V gives CDR1 SGHDT, CDR2 YYEEEE. J was trimmed by 7 bases and V by 0 bases; bases with no gene match: 4. CDR3: CASSLGQGREQYF. The CDR3 bases are TGTGCCAGCAGCTTGGGACAGGGTCGGGAGCAGTACTTC.

The chain links TRBV7-2 to TRBJ2-3, with 7 bases aligning to TRBD2. The CDR3 extends over 18 amino acids. In germline, CDR1 is SGHTA, CDR2 FQGNSA. J gave up 0 bases and V 1 base, and 10 bases lay outside the gene matches. As DNA, the CDR3 is TGTGCCAGCAGCTTAGATCTCGTAGCGGGCTATAGCACAGATACGCAGTATTTT. Residues: CASSLDLVAGYSTDTQYF. The entire variable domain, with the rest obtained from reference TRBV7-2 and TRBJ2-3, is as follows: GAGVSQSPSNKVTEKGKDVELRCDPISGHTALYWYRQSLGQGLEFLIYFQGNSAPDKSGLPSDRFSAERTGGSVSTLTIQRTQQEDSAVYLCASSLDLVAGYSTDTQYFGPGTRLTVL.

J is TRBJ2-1 and V is TRBV7-2; 10 nucleotides agree with TRBD1. Trimming took 2 bases from V and 9 from J; bases not matched to a gene: 10. This CDR3 comprises 16 residues. Germline V CDR1 and CDR2: SGHTA, FQGNSA. As DNA, the CDR3 is TGTGCCAGCAGCTTATCACGGGACAGGGGAGCTGGTGAGCAGTTCTTC. It is translated as CASSLSRDRGAGEQFF.

The CDR3 spells CASSTTGGRSEAFF. CDR3 DNA: TGTGCCAGTAGTACCACAGGGGGCCGGAGTGAAGCTTTCTTT. This sequence joins TRBV19 and TRBJ1-1; TRBD1 aligns across 9 bases. Germline-derived CDR1 and CDR2 are LNHDA and SQIVND (reference sequence). Unmatched junction bases numbered 7, after V lost 4 bases and J lost 7 bases. The CDR3 consists of 14 residues.

This sequence joins TRBV6-5 and TRBJ1-1; D is unresolved. Germline V CDR1 and CDR2: MNHEY, SVGAGI. The CDR3 totals 13 residues. V lost 6 bases and J 7 bases, leaving 15 bases between the germline ends. The CDR3 loop is CASRTGGSLEAFF. DNA of the CDR3: TGTGCCAGCAGGACCGGCGGCAGCCTTGAAGCTTTCTTT.

The chain couples TRBV2 to TRBJ2-5; TRBD2 agrees at 9 bases. The germline V gene encodes CDR1 SNHLY and CDR2 FYNNEI. V shed 5 bases, J shed 5 bases, and the junction held 6 bases outside the gene matches. This CDR3 has 14 amino acids. This CDR3 reads CASSPRGGAETQYF. CDR3 DNA sequence: TGTGCCAGCAGTCCTCGCGGGGGGGCGGAGACCCAGTACTTC.

The chain couples TRBV25-1 to TRBJ2-5; 9 bases align to TRBD1. This CDR3 comprises 15 residues. The V gene end was trimmed by 1 base and the J gene end by 4 bases; junction bases not matched to a gene: 4. Germline CDR1 is MGHDK and CDR2 is SYGVNS. CDR3 sequence reads: CASSELGTGSETQYF. Written as DNA, the CDR3 is TGTGCCAGCAGTGAATTAGGGACAGGGTCAGAGACCCAGTACTTC. Full variable domain (remainder filled in from reference TRBV25-1 and TRBJ2-5): EADIYQTPRYLVIGTGKKITLECSQTMGHDKMYWYQQDPGMELHLIHYSYGVNSTEKGDLSSESTVSRIRTEHFPLTLESARPSHTSQYLCASSELGTGSETQYFGPGTRLLVL.